This T cell receptor (beta chain) was identified during a study of blood T cell repertoires in COVID-19. Study information: Researchers got acute and convalescent COVID-19 samples from the United States, Italy and Spain. PBMCs, B-cell-depleted T cells, or T cells were the source of the cDNA or gDNA that made up the material.

Clones were sequenced by immunoSEQ multiplex PCR, and TCRdb holds only the in-frame ones, with some missing. The sample holds hundreds of thousands of clones, around 90% seen once. Recovered Cohort 3 donors showed two negative PCRs, clearance, or symptom resolution. The receptor was isolated from a man aged 55-75 years who had recovered from COVID-19. The sample comprised PBMCs or T cells enriched from blood (not recorded which).

DNA of the CDR3: TGTGCCAGCAGTACCCCAAGTAGGGGGGGAGACTTGAGCTCCTACAATGAGCAGTTCTTC. It specifies CASSTPSRGGDLSSYNEQFF. The chain joins TRBV2 to TRBJ2-1; D is possibly TRBD2 (7 bases). Germline V gene data show CDR1 as SNHLY and CDR2 as FYNNEI. Deletions cut 5 bases from V and 0 bases from J, with 26 bases between. The CDR3 consists of 20 residues.